Each of the 13 T cell receptor beta chains below was sequenced from the same sample in a study of cytomegalovirus exposure and HLA in healthy donors. TCRdb's copy holds only in-frame clones and misses some; the assay was immunoSEQ multiplex PCR. This sample has 200,000 to 250,000 clones; over 65% occur once, and the top ten carry 5.5% to 6.5%. The sample comprised PBMCs. The receptors stem from a woman aged 18-29 years in good health and CMV-seronegative.

This chain uses TRBV2 with TRBJ2-3; D is undetermined. This CDR3 is 14 amino acids long. V was cut by 2 bases and J by 0 bases, with 6 bases left in between. CDR1 and CDR2 from the germline V gene are SNHLY and FYNNEI. This CDR3 reads CASSELTSTDTQYF. CDR3 bases: TGTGCCAGCAGTGAATTGACTAGCACAGATACGCAGTATTTT.

The chain couples TRBV19 to TRBJ1-3; D gene uncertain. Deletions cut 8 bases from V and 0 bases from J, with 11 bases between. Germline CDR1 is LNHDA and CDR2 is SQIVND (reference sequence). The CDR3 totals 14 residues. The CDR3 loop reads CASWSSSSGNTIYF. The CDR3 nucleotides read TGTGCCAGTTGGAGCTCGAGCTCTGGAAACACCATATATTTT.

J is TRBJ1-2 and V is TRBV11-2; D gene unclear. Germline V gives CDR1 SGHAT, CDR2 FQNNGV. V lost 3 bases and J 0 bases, leaving 14 bases between the germline ends. This CDR3 has 16 amino acids. CDR3 loop: CASSLRLANTNYGYTF. The CDR3 nucleotides read TGTGCCAGCAGCTTGAGGCTCGCTAACACTAACTATGGCTACACCTTC.

V usage is TRBV2 and J usage is TRBJ1-1, with 12 bases aligning to TRBD1. This CDR3 is 14 amino acids long. From germline, CDR1 is SNHLY and CDR2 FYNNEI. The ends lost 7 bases at V and 7 bases at J; junction bases unmatched: 7. The CDR3: CASIGDRGLVEAFF. The DNA for the CDR3 is TGTGCCAGCATTGGGGACAGGGGGCTCGTTGAAGCTTTCTTT.

The chain links TRBV2 to TRBJ1-4, with 10 bases identical to TRBD1. CDR1 and CDR2 (germline): SNHLY, FYNNEI. Trimming cost V 6 bases and J 3 bases; bases outside gene matches: 4. The CDR3 is made up of 15 amino acids. The CDR3 DNA reads as TGTGCCAGCAGACGACAGGGGGCGTCTAATGAAAAACTGTTTTTT. It encodes CASRRQGASNEKLFF.

The chain employs TRBV28 and TRBJ1-5; TRBD1 matches 7 bases. The CDR3 totals 14 residues. J lost 3 bases, V lost 6 bases, and 5 bases had no gene match. Germline V gene lookup returns CDR1 MDHEN and CDR2 SYDVKM. As DNA, the CDR3 is TGTGCCAGCAGGGGGGGACAGCTCAATCAGCCCCAGCATTTT. It is translated as CASRGGQLNQPQHF.

The chain combines TRBV5-1 with TRBJ1-3, with D tentatively TRBD1 (6 bases). Germline CDR1 and CDR2: SGHRS and YFSETQ. The germline V and J ends were trimmed by 0 bases and 4 bases, with 11 bases remaining between them. The length of the CDR3 is 15 residues. CDR3 coding DNA: TGCGCCAGCAGCTTGGCCCCGGGGACAGGAAACACCATATATTTT. Translation: CASSLAPGTGNTIYF. Complete variable domain (other parts from reference TRBV5-1 and TRBJ1-3): KAGVTQTPRYLIKTRGQQVTLSCSPISGHRSVSWYQQTPGQGLQFLFEYFSETQRNKGNFPGRFSGRQFSNSRSEMNVSTLELGDSALYLCASSLAPGTGNTIYFGEGSWLTVV.

This chain connects TRBV6-5 to TRBJ1-2, with D hard to call. Trimming pared 6 bases from V and 4 bases from J, leaving 15 bases between. Germline V gives CDR1 MNHEY, CDR2 SVGAGI. The length of the CDR3 is 14 residues. The CDR3 nucleotides are TGTGCCAGCAGCCAAGCCATAAAAGCCTATGGCTACACCTTC. Translation: CASSQAIKAYGYTF.

This clone has only a few counts. The V gene is TRBV6-6, the J gene TRBJ1-1, with D uncertain. The germline CDR1 and CDR2 sequences are MNHNY and SVGAGI (reference sequence). This CDR3 is 13 amino acids long. V dropped 5 bases and J dropped 4 bases, with 11 bases sitting between them. The CDR3, as DNA: TGTGCCAGCAGTCCCGACCCCCTCACTGAAGCTTTCTTT. Translation gives CASSPDPLTEAFF.

The table lists this clone with a count of one. The chain joins TRBV7-3 to TRBJ1-5, with D possibly matching TRBD1 (5 bases). The CDR3 consists of 15 residues. Trimming removed 7 bases from V and 2 bases from J, with 15 bases in between. Germline V gene data show CDR1 as SGHTA and CDR2 as FQGTGA. The CDR3 sequence: CASTLPGVGNQPQHF. The CDR3 region has the DNA TGTGCCAGCACCCTTCCGGGGGTTGGCAATCAGCCCCAGCATTTT.

The chain uses TRBV6-1 and TRBJ1-3; 10 bases agree with TRBD1. V lost 11 bases to trimming and J lost 4 bases; unmatched junction nucleotides: 5. The CDR3 loop spans 13 amino acids. CDR1 is MNHNS, CDR2 SASEGT, per germline. CDR3 in amino acids: CAGDRGPGNTIYF. The CDR3 DNA sequence: TGTGCCGGCGACAGGGGGCCAGGAAACACCATATATTTT.

This chain connects TRBV7-8 to TRBJ1-1; D is undetermined. CDR3 length: 13 residues. Looked up from germline, CDR1 is SGHVS and CDR2 is FQNEAQ. Trimming left V 2 bases short and J 7 bases short, with 11 bases between. CDR3 region: CASSLYNEGEAFF. The CDR3, as DNA: TGTGCCAGCAGCTTATATAACGAGGGTGAAGCTTTCTTT.

This chain connects TRBV4-1 to TRBJ2-2; unclear D gene. Trimming took off 4 bases at V and 8 bases at J, with 17 bases between the two ends. Germline CDR1 is MGHRA and CDR2 is YSYEKL. CDR3 length: 15 residues. CDR3 in DNA: TGCGCCAGCAGCCGCATCGGGCTCACCCTGGGGGAGCTGTTTTTT. Protein product: CASSRIGLTLGELFF.